The present entry profiles one T cell receptor (beta chain) with its context. Ten or more counts support this clonotype. Its antigen is still unknown. It has no much larger one-base neighbor in the sample; base qualities were not kept. TCRdb shows the sequencer as Illumina NovaSeq 6000. TCR cDNA was synthesized by 5'RACE template switching, which introduced a universal primer site and unique molecular identifiers. cDNA synthesis was primed from both the TCR alpha and TCR beta constant segments. Library amplification involved two PCR steps, and the second step added sample barcodes and sequencing adapters. Sequencing of the libraries was done on either Illumina HiSeq 2500 (2x100 bp) or NovaSeq (2x150 bp). As for how the authors treated the data: Reads were demultiplexed and collapsed into UMI consensus sequences with MIGEC, and V(D)J alignment was performed with MiXCR. Vaccine-responding clonotypes were defined with edgeR using replicate PBMC samples, requiring FDR below 0.01 and a log2 fold change above 5 up to day 15. Bulk clonotypes were assigned CD4 or CD8 identity according to which sequenced CD4 or CD8 repertoire held them at higher abundance. The public reads were reanalyzed by TCRdb: fastp trimming at Q25, MiXCR alignment, in-frame beta chains only. CDR3 protein sequences are deduplicated, and each keeps its most common genes and DNA. TCRdb, rather than the study authors, made the V and J calls. Present in this sample are a few hundred thousand distinct CDR3 sequences, approximately 4.5% of which were seen just once. The ten biggest clones cover approximately 19% of the sample.

The sample's treatment or condition label, in plain terms: live attenuated yellow fever vaccine strain. At each blood-draw timepoint, two biological replicates of bulk PBMCs were collected. PBMCs were isolated from peripheral blood using a standard Ficoll-Paque protocol. TriZol was used to extract RNA from bulk PBMCs, CD4 and CD8 fractions, and dextramer-positive and dextramer-negative fractions. This entry belongs to a study of T cells after yellow fever vaccination (dated by TCRdb to between 2017 and 2020). Study-level background: The SMART-Seq v4 Ultra Low Input RNA kit was used to prepare libraries from fractions with low cell numbers. The cohort comprised two healthy male donors, one aged 18 to 29 and one aged 30 to 40 years. Blood was collected at multiple timepoints before and after primary and secondary immunization, and bulk PBMC replicates and cell subsets were isolated. To follow T-cell clones before and after both primary and booster YFV17D yellow fever vaccination, bulk TCR alpha and beta repertoires underwent longitudinal sequencing.

Broader findings and caveats from the paper: Only a couple of donors were included in the study, so the extent to which the findings can be generalized is limited. Compared with the primary T-cell response, the secondary T-cell response was weaker but faster, peaking on day 5 rather than day 15. Most clones expanded after primary vaccination (roughly 96% of CD4 and 70% to 90% of CD8) were re-detected after the booster, suggesting that broad memory maintenance occurred. A small share of clonotypes was detected in both CD4 and CD8 compartments, with the overlap likely arising from convergent recombination. Because abundant contaminating clonotypes from the bulk population could be contained in FACS-sorted repertoires, computational filtering was required.

This clonotype was sampled from a man aged 18 to 30 who received the YFV17D yellow fever vaccine. Sequences were derived from PBMCs, sampled 15 days after the yellow fever booster vaccination.

This receptor carries the CDR3 CASSLADRRISQETQYF. Here is the DNA: TGTGCCAGCAGCTTAGCCGACAGGAGGATAAGCCAAGAGACCCAGTACTTC. This chain joins TRBV7-2 to TRBJ2-5; D gene: possibly TRBD1, on 6 matching bases. According to the germline V gene, CDR1 reads SGHTA and CDR2 reads FQGNSA. Trimming removed 0 bases from V and 1 base from J, leaving 15 bases between the germline ends. Reading from cysteine to phenylalanine, the CDR3 counts 17 amino acids. Just CDR3 DNA is preserved here, 51 bases in frame from base 1.